This TCR beta chain was observed in a study of sequential checkpoint blockade in melanoma. Study-level background: Arm A got nivolumab then ipilimumab; arm B the reverse, 1:1. Each arm's sequence ended with maintenance nivolumab.

The data were produced by immunoSEQ multiplex PCR, yet TCRdb's version contains in-frame clones alone and is incomplete. The data show roughly 2,900 clones, less than 75% seen once. The germline gives CDR1 SGHDT, CDR2 YYEEEE. CDR3 length: 17 residues. Trimming stripped 4 bases from V and 4 bases from J, with 20 bases between. This clone occurred a few times. Treatment specified: randomized to nivolumab then ipilimumab (arm A) or the reverse (arm B). Live CD3+CD8+ CD19− CD56− cells were sorted from PBMCs. This sequence joins TRBV5-6 and TRBJ2-2, with D tentatively TRBD1 (6 bases). This receptor was taken from a human donor with melanoma. Sequenced material: CD8+ T cells sorted from blood (inferred from file names), taken from a patient given nivolumab and ipilimumab in sequence. CDR3 loop: CASSPDVGATGTGELFF. DNA for the CDR3: TGTGCCAGCAGCCCGGACGTGGGGGCGACGGGCACCGGGGAGCTGTTTTTT. Complete variable domain (other parts from reference TRBV5-6 and TRBJ2-2): DAGVTQSPTHLIKTRGQQVTLRCSPKSGHDTVSWYQQALGQGPQFIFQYYEEEERQRGNFPDRFSGHQFPNYSSELNVNALLLGDSALYLCASSPDVGATGTGELFFGEGSRLTVL.